This record looks at one TCR beta chain sequence and its context. Other DNA sequences in the sample encode the same CDR3. Germline V gene lookup returns CDR1 SGHRS and CDR2 YFSETQ. The CDR3 has 14 residues. The V and J ends lost 3 bases and 4 bases, in that order; junction bases with no gene match: 1. The sample originates from a study of cytomegalovirus exposure and HLA in healthy donors. The PCR had 60 Vbeta and 13 Jbeta primers. TCRdb's copy holds only in-frame clones and misses some; the assay was immunoSEQ multiplex PCR. The sample consists of some 140,000 clones, around 63% of them appearing once.

Sequenced input: PBMCs. The clonotype was recovered from a human donor in good health. The chain combines TRBV5-1 with TRBJ2-5; 12 nucleotides line up with TRBD2. This CDR3 is CASSSGLAGETQYF. As DNA, the CDR3 is TGCGCCAGCAGCTCGGGACTAGCGGGAGAGACCCAGTACTTC.